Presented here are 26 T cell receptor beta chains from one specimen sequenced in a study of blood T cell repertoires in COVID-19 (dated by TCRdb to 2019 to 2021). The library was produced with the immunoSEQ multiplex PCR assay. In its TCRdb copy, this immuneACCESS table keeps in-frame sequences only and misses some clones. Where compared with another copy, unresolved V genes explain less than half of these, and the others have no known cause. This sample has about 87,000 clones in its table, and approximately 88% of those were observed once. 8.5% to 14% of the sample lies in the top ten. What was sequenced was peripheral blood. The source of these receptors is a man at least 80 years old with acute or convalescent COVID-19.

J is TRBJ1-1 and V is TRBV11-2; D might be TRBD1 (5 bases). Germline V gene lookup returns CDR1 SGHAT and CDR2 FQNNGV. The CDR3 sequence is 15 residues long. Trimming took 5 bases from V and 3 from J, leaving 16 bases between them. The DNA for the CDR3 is TGTGCCAGCAGCCCTCGACAGTCACTCTACACTGAAGCTTTCTTT. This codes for CASSPRQSLYTEAFF.

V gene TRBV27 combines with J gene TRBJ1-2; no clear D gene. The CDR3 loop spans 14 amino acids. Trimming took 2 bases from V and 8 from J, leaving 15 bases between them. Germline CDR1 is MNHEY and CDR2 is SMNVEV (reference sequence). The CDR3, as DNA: TGTGCCAGCAGTTTAAATCCGGGTACGAGGGGCTACACCTTC. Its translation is CASSLNPGTRGYTF.

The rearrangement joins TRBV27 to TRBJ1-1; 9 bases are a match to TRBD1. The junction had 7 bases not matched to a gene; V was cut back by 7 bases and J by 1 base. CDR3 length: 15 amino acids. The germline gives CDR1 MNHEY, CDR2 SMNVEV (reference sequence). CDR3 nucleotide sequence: TGTGCCAGCAAGAGAGGACAGGGGCGGAACACTGAAGCTTTCTTT. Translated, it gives CASKRGQGRNTEAFF.

The CDR3 here is CASSVQQGFGYTF. Written as DNA, the CDR3 is TGTGCCAGCAGCGTACAACAGGGATTCGGCTACACCTTC. The chain carries TRBV9 and TRBJ1-2, with D possibly matching TRBD1 (6 bases). Trimming left V 1 base short and J 8 bases short, with 12 bases between. The germline V gene encodes CDR1 SGDLS and CDR2 YYNGEE. This CDR3 has 13 amino acids.

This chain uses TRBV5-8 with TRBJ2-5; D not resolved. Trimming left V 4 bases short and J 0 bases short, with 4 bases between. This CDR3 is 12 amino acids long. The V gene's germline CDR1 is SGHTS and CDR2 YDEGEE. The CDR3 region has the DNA TGTGCCAGCAGCCAGTACCAAGAGACCCAGTACTTC. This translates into CASSQYQETQYF.

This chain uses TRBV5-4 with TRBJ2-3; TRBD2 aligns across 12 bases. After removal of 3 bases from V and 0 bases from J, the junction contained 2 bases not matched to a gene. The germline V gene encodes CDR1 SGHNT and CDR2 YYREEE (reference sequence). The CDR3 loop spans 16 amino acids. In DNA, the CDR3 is TGTGCCAGCAGCTCTAGCGGGGGGGTTAGCACAGATACGCAGTATTTT. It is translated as CASSSSGGVSTDTQYF.

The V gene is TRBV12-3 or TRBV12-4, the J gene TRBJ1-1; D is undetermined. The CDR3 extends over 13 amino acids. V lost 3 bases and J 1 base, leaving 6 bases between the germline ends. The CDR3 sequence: CASSFKQNTEAFF. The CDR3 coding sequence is TGTGCCAGCAGTTTCAAGCAGAACACTGAAGCTTTCTTT.

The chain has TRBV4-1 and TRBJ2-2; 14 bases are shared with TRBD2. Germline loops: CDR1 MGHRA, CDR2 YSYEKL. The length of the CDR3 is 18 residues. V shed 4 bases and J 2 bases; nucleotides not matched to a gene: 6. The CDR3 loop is CASSRSGLAGGNTGELFF. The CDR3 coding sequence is TGCGCCAGCAGCCGATCAGGACTAGCGGGGGGAAACACCGGGGAGCTGTTTTTT.

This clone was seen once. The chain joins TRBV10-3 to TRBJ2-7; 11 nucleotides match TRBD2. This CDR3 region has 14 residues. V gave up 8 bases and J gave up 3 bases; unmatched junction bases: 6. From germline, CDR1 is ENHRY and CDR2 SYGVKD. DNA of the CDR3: TGTGCCATCGGCCCTACTAGCGGGGGCTACGAGCAGTACTTC. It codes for CAIGPTSGGYEQYF.

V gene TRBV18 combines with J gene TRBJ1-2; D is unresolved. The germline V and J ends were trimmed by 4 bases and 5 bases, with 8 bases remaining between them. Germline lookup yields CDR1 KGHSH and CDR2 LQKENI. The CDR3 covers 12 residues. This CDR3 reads CASSRGGYGYTF. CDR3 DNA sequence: TGTGCCAGCTCACGAGGAGGGTATGGCTACACCTTC.

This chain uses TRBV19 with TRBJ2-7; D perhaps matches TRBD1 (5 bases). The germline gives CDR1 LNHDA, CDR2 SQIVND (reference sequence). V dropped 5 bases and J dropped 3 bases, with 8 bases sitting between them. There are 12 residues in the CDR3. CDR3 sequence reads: CASSQRGYEQYF. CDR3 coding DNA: TGTGCCAGTAGTCAAAGGGGCTACGAGCAGTACTTC.

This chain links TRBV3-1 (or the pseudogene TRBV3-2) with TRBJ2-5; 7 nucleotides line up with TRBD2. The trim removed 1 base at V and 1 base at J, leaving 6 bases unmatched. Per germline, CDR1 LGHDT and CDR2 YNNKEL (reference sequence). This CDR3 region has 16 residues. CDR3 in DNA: TGTGCCAGCAGCCAAGGGCTTAGCGGGCTCCAAGAGACCCAGTACTTC. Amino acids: CASSQGLSGLQETQYF.

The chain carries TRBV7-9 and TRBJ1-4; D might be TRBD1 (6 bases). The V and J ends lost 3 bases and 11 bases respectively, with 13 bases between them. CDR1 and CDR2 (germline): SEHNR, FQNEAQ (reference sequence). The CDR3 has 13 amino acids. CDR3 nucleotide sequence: TGTGCCAGCAGCTTTGGGGGGCGGGAGAAACTGTTTTTT. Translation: CASSFGGREKLFF.

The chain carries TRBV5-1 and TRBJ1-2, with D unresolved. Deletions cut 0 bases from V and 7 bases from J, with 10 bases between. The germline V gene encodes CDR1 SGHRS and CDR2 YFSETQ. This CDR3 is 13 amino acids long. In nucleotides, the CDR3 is TGCGCCAGCAGCTTGGATCCAGGCGCTGGCTACACCTTC. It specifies CASSLDPGAGYTF.

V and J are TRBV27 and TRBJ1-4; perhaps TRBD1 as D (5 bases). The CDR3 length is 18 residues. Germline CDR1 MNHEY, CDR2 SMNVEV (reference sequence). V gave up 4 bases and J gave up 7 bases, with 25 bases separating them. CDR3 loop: CASSSATPGPLTGEKLFF. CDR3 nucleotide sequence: TGTGCCAGCAGTTCAGCTACCCCGGGCCCTCTAACAGGTGAAAAACTGTTTTTT.

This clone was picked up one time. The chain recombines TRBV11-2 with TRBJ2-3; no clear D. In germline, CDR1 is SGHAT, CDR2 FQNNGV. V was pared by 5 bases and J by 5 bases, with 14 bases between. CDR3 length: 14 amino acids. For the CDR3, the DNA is TGTGCCAGCAGCCTCACCAGGATGGTAGATACGCAGTATTTT. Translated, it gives CASSLTRMVDTQYF. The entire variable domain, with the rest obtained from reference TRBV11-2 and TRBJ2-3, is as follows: EAGVAQSPRYKIIEKRQSVAFWCNPISGHATLYWYQQILGQGPKLLIQFQNNGVVDDSQLPKDRFSAERLKGVDSTLKIQPAKLEDSAVYLCASSLTRMVDTQYFGPGTRLTVL.

The CDR3 nucleotides read TGCGCCAGCAGCCAAGGGGGGCTGGGACAGGGGGCGGACGGCTACACCTTC. It codes for CASSQGGLGQGADGYTF. The V call is TRBV4-1, the J call TRBJ1-2, with 12 bases matching TRBD1. CDR1 and CDR2 (germline): MGHRA, YSYEKL. J was trimmed by 8 bases and V by 1 base; bases with no gene match: 11. This CDR3 has 17 amino acids.

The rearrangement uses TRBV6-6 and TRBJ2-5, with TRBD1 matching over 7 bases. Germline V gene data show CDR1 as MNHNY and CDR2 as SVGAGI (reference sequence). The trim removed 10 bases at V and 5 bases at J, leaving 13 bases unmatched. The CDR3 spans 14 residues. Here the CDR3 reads CATTRTGGSETQYF. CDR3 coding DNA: TGTGCCACCACTCGGACAGGCGGTTCTGAGACCCAGTACTTC.

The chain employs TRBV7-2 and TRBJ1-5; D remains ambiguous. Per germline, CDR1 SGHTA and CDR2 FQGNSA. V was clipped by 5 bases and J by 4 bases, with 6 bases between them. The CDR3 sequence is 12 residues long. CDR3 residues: CASSHQNQPQHF. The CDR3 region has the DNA TGTGCCAGCAGCCATCAAAATCAGCCCCAGCATTTT. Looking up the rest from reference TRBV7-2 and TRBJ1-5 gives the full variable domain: GAGVSQSPSNKVTEKGKDVELRCDPISGHTALYWYRQSLGQGLEFLIYFQGNSAPDKSGLPSDRFSAERTGGSVSTLTIQRTQQEDSAVYLCASSHQNQPQHFGDGTRLSIL.

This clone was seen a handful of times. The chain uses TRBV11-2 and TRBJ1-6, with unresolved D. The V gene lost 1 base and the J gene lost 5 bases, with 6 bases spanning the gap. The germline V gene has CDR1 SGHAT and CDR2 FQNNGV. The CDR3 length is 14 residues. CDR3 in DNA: TGTGCCAGCAGCTTAGCCCACAATAATTCACCCCTCCACTTT. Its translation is CASSLAHNNSPLHF.

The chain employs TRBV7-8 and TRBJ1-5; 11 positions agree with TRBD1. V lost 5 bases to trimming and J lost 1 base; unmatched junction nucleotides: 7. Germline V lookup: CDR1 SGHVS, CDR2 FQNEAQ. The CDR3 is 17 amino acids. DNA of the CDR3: TGTGCCAGCAGCCGCCGGACAGGGGGCACGAGCAATCAGCCCCAGCATTTT. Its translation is CASSRRTGGTSNQPQHF.

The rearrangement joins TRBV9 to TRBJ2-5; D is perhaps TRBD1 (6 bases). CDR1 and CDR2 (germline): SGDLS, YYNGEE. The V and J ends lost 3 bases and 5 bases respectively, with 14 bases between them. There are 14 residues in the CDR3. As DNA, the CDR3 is TGTGCCAGCAGCGCCGCTCAGGGGTATGAGACCCAGTACTTC. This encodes CASSAAQGYETQYF.

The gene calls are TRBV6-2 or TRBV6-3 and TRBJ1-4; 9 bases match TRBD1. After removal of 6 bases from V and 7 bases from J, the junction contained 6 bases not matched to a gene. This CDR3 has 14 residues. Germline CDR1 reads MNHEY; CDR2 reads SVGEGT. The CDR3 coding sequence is TGTGCCAGCAGCTCCCCGGGACAGGGTGAAAAACTGTTTTTT. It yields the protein CASSSPGQGEKLFF.

CDR3 DNA sequence: TGTGCCATCAGTTTGGAGGGTGGGAATTCACCCCTCCACTTT. This codes for CAISLEGGNSPLHF. The gene calls are TRBV10-3 and TRBJ1-6; no clear D. V was trimmed by 5 bases and J by 7 bases, leaving 12 bases between them. This CDR3 comprises 14 residues. Per germline, CDR1 ENHRY and CDR2 SYGVKD.

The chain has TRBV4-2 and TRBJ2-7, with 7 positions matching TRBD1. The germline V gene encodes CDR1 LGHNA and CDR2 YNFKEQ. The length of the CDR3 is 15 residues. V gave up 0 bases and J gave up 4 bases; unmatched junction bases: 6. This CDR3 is CASSQDYRGTYEQYF. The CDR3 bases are TGTGCCAGCAGCCAAGATTACAGGGGCACGTACGAGCAGTACTTC.

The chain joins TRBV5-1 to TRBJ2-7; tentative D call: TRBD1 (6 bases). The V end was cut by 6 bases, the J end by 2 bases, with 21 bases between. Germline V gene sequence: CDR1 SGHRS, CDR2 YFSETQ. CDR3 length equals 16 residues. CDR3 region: CASTLGAGLGPYEQYF. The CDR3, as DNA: TGCGCCAGCACCCTGGGGGCCGGGTTGGGTCCCTACGAGCAGTACTTC.